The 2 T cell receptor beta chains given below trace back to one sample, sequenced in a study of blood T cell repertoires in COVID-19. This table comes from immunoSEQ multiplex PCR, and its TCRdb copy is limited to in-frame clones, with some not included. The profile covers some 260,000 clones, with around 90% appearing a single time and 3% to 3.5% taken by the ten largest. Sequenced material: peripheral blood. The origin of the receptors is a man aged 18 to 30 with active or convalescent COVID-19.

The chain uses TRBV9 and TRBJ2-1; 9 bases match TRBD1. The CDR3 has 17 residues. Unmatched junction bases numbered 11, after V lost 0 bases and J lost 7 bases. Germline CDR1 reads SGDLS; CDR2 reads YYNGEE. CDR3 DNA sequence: TGTGCCAGCAGCGTAGAGTTAGGGGACAGGGTGTTGAATGAGCAGTTCTTC. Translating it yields CASSVELGDRVLNEQFF. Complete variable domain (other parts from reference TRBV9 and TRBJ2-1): DSGVTQTPKHLITATGQRVTLRCSPRSGDLSVYWYQQSLDQGLQFLIQYYNGEERAKGNILERFSAQQFPDLHSELNLSSLELGDSALYFCASSVELGDRVLNEQFFGPGTRLTVL.

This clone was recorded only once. CDR3 residues: CASSFTSTTSGRAGARNTGELFF. The CDR3 nucleotides read TGTGCCAGCAGTTTCACGTCGACGACTAGCGGGAGGGCTGGGGCTCGAAACACCGGGGAGCTGTTTTTT. This sequence joins TRBV28 and TRBJ2-2; TRBD2 aligns across 14 bases. CDR3 size: 23 residues. The V segment lost 3 bases and the J segment 2 bases; nucleotides outside the gene matches: 20. CDR1 is MDHEN and CDR2 is SYDVKM in the germline V gene.